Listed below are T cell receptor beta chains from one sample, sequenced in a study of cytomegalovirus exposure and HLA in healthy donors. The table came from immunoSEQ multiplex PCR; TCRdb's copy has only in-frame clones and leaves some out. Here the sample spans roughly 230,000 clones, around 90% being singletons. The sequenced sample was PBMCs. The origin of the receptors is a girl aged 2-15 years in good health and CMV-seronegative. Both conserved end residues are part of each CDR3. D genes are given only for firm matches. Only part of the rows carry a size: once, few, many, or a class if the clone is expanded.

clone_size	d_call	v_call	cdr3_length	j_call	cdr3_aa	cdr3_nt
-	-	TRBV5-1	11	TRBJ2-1	CASSLVGEEFF	TGCGCCAGCAGCTTGGTTGGAGAGGAGTTCTTC
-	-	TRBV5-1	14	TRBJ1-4	CASSVDTTNEKLFF	TGCGCCAGCAGCGTGGATACAACTAATGAAAAACTGTTTTTT
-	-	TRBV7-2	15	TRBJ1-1	CASSLTRYGDTEAFF	TGTGCCAGCAGCTTAACGAGGTACGGGGACACTGAAGCTTTCTTT
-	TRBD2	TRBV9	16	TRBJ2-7	CASRIPERGPFYEQYF	TGTGCCAGCAGGATCCCGGAGCGGGGGCCATTCTACGAGCAGTACTTC
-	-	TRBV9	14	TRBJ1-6	CASSVTGNNSPLHF	TGTGCCAGCAGCGTAACAGGGAATAATTCACCCCTCCACTTT
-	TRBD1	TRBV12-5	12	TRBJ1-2	CASGLTGDGYTF	TGTGCTAGTGGTTTGACAGGGGATGGCTACACCTTC
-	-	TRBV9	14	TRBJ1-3	CASSTQGSGNTIYF	TGTGCCAGCAGCACACAGGGTAGTGGAAACACCATATATTTT
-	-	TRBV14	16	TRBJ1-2	CASSQDEDSPPYGYTF	TGTGCCAGCAGCCAAGATGAGGACAGCCCCCCTTATGGCTACACCTTC
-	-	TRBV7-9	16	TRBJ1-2	CASSLAQGFTNYGYTF	TGTGCCAGCAGCTTAGCGCAGGGGTTTACTAACTATGGCTACACCTTC
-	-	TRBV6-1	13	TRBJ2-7	CASRQGTRGEQYF	TGTGCCAGCAGACAGGGAACCAGGGGCGAGCAGTACTTC
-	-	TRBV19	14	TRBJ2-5	CASSPRDWQETQYF	TGTGCCAGTAGTCCTCGGGACTGGCAAGAGACCCAGTACTTC
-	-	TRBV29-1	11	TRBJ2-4	CSVERGGIQYF	TGCAGCGTTGAGAGAGGTGGCATTCAGTACTTC
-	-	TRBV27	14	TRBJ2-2	CASSLGQGFGELFF	TGTGCCAGCAGTTTAGGGCAGGGATTTGGGGAGCTGTTTTTT
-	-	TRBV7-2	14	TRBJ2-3	CASSLAKSADTQYF	TGTGCCAGCAGCTTAGCCAAGAGCGCGGATACGCAGTATTTT
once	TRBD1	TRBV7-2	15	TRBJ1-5	CASSWSTGPGQPQHF	TGTGCCAGCAGCTGGTCGACAGGGCCGGGCCAGCCCCAGCATTTT
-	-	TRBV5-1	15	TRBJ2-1	CASTTGPRMHNLQFF	TGCGCCAGCACTACAGGGCCTAGGATGCACAATTTGCAGTTCTTC
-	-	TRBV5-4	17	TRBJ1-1	CASSLAGARLMNTEAFF	TGTGCCAGCAGCTTGGCAGGGGCGCGGCTCATGAACACTGAAGCTTTCTTT
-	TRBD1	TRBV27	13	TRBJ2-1	CASRQGVNNEQFF	TGTGCCAGCAGACAGGGGGTTAACAATGAGCAGTTCTTC
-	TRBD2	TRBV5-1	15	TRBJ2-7	CASSIWTSGGPEQYF	TGCGCCAGCAGCATATGGACTAGCGGGGGGCCTGAGCAGTACTTC
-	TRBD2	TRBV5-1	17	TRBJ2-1	CASSLGSGGGFYNEQFF	TGCGCCAGCAGCTTGGGTTCCGGGGGGGGTTTTTACAATGAGCAGTTCTTC
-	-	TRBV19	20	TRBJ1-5	CASSIAPGRKGGVSNQPQHF	TGTGCCAGTAGTATAGCACCGGGACGCAAGGGGGGGGTAAGCAATCAGCCCCAGCATTTT
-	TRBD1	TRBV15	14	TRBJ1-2	CATSRDKGQFGYTF	TGTGCCACCAGCAGAGATAAGGGACAGTTTGGCTACACCTTC
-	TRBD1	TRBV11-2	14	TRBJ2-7	CASSYGQGSYEQYF	TGTGCCAGCAGCTACGGACAGGGATCCTACGAGCAGTACTTC
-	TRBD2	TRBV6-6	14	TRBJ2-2	CASSYLAGAGELFF	TGTGCCAGCAGTTACCTAGCGGGGGCCGGGGAGCTGTTTTTT
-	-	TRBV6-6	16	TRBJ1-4	CASSYSSRGGGEKLFF	TGTGCCAGCAGTTACTCGAGCAGGGGAGGGGGTGAAAAACTGTTTTTT
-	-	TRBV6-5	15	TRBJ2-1	CASSYEPLPYNEQFF	TGTGCCAGCAGTTATGAGCCCCTCCCCTACAATGAGCAGTTCTTC
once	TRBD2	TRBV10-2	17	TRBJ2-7	CASSEWFSGRAGNEQYF	TGCGCCAGCAGTGAGTGGTTTAGCGGGAGGGCCGGGAACGAGCAGTACTTC
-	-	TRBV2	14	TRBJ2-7	CASGPPGLVWEQYF	TGTGCCAGCGGCCCTCCGGGACTGGTCTGGGAGCAGTACTTC
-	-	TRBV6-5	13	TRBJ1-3	CASSGPGGNTIYF	TGTGCCAGCAGTGGCCCGGGAGGAAACACCATATATTTT
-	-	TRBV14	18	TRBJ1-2	CASSQADKGVKTNYGYTF	TGTGCCAGCAGCCAAGCCGACAAAGGGGTTAAAACTAACTATGGCTACACCTTC
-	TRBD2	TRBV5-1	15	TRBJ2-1	CASSLRGGGYNEQFF	TGCGCCAGCAGCTTGCGCGGGGGAGGATACAATGAGCAGTTCTTC
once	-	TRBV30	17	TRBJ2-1	CAWSVRWGRGPQLGQFF	TGTGCCTGGAGTGTACGGTGGGGGCGGGGGCCACAATTGGGGCAGTTCTTC
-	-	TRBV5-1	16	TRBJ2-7	CASSGTPGGLGYEQYF	TGCGCCAGCAGCGGGACACCAGGGGGGTTAGGGTACGAGCAGTACTTC
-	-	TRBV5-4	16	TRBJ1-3	CASSGGDSTSGNTIYF	TGTGCCAGCAGCGGAGGGGACTCCACCTCTGGAAACACCATATATTTT
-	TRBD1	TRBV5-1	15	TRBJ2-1	CASSLGGQGYNEQFF	TGCGCCAGCAGCTTGGGGGGACAGGGGTACAATGAGCAGTTCTTC
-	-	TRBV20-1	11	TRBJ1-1	CSARRGLEAFF	TGCAGTGCCCGGAGGGGATTAGAAGCTTTCTTT
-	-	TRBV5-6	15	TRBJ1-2	CASSSALGRIYGYTF	TGTGCCAGCAGCTCAGCGTTAGGCCGCATCTATGGCTACACCTTC
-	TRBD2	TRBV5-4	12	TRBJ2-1	CASSRAGLYSFF	TGTGCCAGCAGCAGAGCGGGACTGTACTCGTTCTTC
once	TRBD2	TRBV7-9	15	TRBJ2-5	CASSFGLAGGETQYF	TGTGCCAGCAGCTTCGGTCTAGCGGGAGGAGAGACCCAGTACTTC
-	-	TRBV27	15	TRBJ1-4	CASSLIGQINEKLFF	TGTGCCAGCAGTTTAATAGGACAGATTAATGAAAAACTGTTTTTT
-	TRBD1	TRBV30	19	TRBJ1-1	CAWSVRWGQGTRSNTEAFF	TGTGCCTGGAGTGTACGGTGGGGACAGGGGACCCGATCGAACACTGAAGCTTTCTTT
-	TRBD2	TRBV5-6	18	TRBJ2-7	CASSPTSGGPGGIYEQYF	TGTGCCAGCAGCCCGACTAGCGGGGGCCCGGGTGGGATCTACGAGCAGTACTTC
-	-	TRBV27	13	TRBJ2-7	CASSLPFSYEQYF	TGTGCCAGCAGTTTACCATTCTCCTACGAGCAGTACTTC
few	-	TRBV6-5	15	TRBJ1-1	CASSYGRTANTEAFF	TGTGCCAGCAGTTATGGCAGGACAGCGAACACTGAAGCTTTCTTT
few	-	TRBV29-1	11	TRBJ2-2	CSVSGNGELFF	TGCAGCGTTTCAGGAAACGGGGAGCTGTTTTTT
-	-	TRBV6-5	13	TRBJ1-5	CASSYSRGQPQHF	TGTGCCAGCAGTTACTCCAGGGGACAGCCCCAGCATTTT
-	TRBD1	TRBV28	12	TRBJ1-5	CASSLLDRGLHF	TGTGCCAGCAGTCTCTTGGACAGGGGGCTCCATTTT
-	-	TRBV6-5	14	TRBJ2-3	CATALQGGTDTQYF	TGTGCCACAGCCCTACAGGGAGGGACAGATACGCAGTATTTT
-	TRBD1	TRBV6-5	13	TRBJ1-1	CASVRGQGSRAFF	TGTGCCAGTGTAAGGGGACAGGGGTCTCGAGCTTTCTTT
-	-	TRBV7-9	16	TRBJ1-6	CASSLEGSGYNSPLHF	TGTGCCAGCAGCTTAGAAGGCTCAGGTTATAATTCACCCCTCCACTTT
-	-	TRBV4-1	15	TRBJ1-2	CASSQDNRQEYGYTF	TGCGCCAGCAGCCAAGATAATAGACAGGAGTATGGCTACACCTTC